The 4 T cell receptor beta chains presented below share a single source sample, sequenced in a study of shared clonotypes between healthy human individuals. Naive-designated CD8 cells lacked CD45RO, were positively enriched for CCR7, and omitted terminally differentiated effector memory CD45RA+ cells. Profiling relied on immunoSEQ multiplex PCR, and the TCRdb table lists in-frame clones only, not all of them. The table has around 2,000,000 clones, approximately 94% seen once; the top ten hold around 1.1%. The specimen was naive CD8+ T cells sorted from blood. These receptors were collected from a man aged 18 to 35 in good health.

The chain couples TRBV7-9 to TRBJ2-1, with a weak D call TRBD2 (6 bases). Germline CDR1 is SEHNR and CDR2 is FQNEAQ (reference sequence). V was shortened by 3 bases and J by 6 bases, with 9 bases between the two germline ends. This CDR3 region has 13 residues. The CDR3: CASSFASVNEQFF. CDR3 nucleotides: TGTGCCAGCAGCTTCGCTAGCGTCAATGAGCAGTTCTTC.

The chain links TRBV5-4 to TRBJ1-2; tentatively, D is TRBD1 (5 bases). This CDR3 comprises 13 residues. Germline V lookup: CDR1 SGHNT, CDR2 YYREEE (reference sequence). Trimming stripped 6 bases from V and 3 bases from J, with 12 bases between. Here the CDR3 reads CASKVGGDYGYTF. The CDR3 DNA is TGTGCCAGCAAAGTCGGAGGGGACTATGGCTACACCTTC.

This chain uses TRBV5-4 with TRBJ2-7; D may be TRBD1 (5 bases). Germline V gene data show CDR1 as SGHNT and CDR2 as YYREEE (reference sequence). The V end lost 1 base, the J end lost 7 bases, and 12 bases lay between the germline ends. This CDR3 is 13 amino acids long. CDR3 nucleotides: TGTGCCAGCAGCTTGTGGGGCTCAAGAGAGCAGTACTTC. This gives the protein CASSLWGSREQYF. Filled out from reference TRBV5-4 and TRBJ2-7, the complete variable domain reads ETGVTQSPTHLIKTRGQQVTLRCSSQSGHNTVSWYQQALGQGPQFIFQYYREEENGRGNFPPRFSGLQFPNYSSELNVNALELDDSALYLCASSLWGSREQYFGPGTRLTVT.

This chain joins TRBV7-6 and TRBJ1-5, with 7 bases that match TRBD1. CDR1 is SGHVS, CDR2 FNYEAQ, per germline. Unmatched junction bases numbered 5, after V lost 0 bases and J lost 6 bases. This CDR3 spans 15 amino acids. The CDR3 sequence: CASSLAPGGVQPQHF. As DNA, the CDR3 is TGTGCCAGCAGCTTAGCGCCAGGGGGGGTTCAGCCCCAGCATTTT.